This passage covers 2 T cell receptor beta chains from one sample sequenced in a study of T-cell memory formation after mild COVID-19. MiXCR was run by TCRdb on the 5' RACE reads, yielding one entry per CDR3 protein. There are under 550,000 distinct CDR3 sequences in the sample; under 20% occur only once, and about a fifth lies in the top ten. Sequenced input: PBMCs or a T cell subset sorted from them (not recorded which). These receptors were collected from a young man who had mild COVID-19 (a few samples of this study predate the infection). Cell type and time point are not known.

The rearrangement joins TRBV20-1 to TRBJ2-3; D might be TRBD1 or TRBD2, each matching 5 bases. This CDR3 is 14 amino acids long. CDR1 DFQATT and CDR2 SNEGSKA come from the germline V gene (reference sequence). V was shortened by 3 bases and J by 1 base, with 11 bases between the two germline ends. The CDR3 coding sequence is TGCAGTGCTAGCGGGGCCCGGGGCACAGATACGCAGTATTTT. It codes for CSASGARGTDTQYF.

This sequence joins TRBV6-1 and TRBJ1-5; TRBD1 might be the D (5 bases). Between the trimmed V and J ends, which lost 6 bases and 0 bases, there was a span of 18 bases. In germline, CDR1 is MNHNS, CDR2 SASEGT. The CDR3 sequence is 17 residues long. CDR3 amino acids: CASRPGPGLFSNQPQHF. The CDR3 region has the DNA TGTGCCAGCAGGCCCGGGCCGGGACTCTTTAGCAATCAGCCCCAGCATTTT.